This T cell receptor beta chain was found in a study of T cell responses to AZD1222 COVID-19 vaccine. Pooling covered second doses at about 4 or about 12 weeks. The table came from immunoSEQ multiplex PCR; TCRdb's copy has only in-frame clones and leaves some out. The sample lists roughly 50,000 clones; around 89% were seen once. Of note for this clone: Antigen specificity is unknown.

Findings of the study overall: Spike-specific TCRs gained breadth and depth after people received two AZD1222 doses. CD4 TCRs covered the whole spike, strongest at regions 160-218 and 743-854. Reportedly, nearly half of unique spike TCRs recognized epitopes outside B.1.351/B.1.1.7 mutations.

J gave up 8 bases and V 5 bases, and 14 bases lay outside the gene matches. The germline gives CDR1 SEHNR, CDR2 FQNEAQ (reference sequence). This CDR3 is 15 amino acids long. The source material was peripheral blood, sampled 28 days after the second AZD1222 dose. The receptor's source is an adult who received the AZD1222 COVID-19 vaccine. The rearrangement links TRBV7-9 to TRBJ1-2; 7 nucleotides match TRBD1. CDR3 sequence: CASSRPGQHTGGYTF. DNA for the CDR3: TGTGCCAGCAGCCGACCGGGACAGCACACCGGAGGCTACACCTTC.